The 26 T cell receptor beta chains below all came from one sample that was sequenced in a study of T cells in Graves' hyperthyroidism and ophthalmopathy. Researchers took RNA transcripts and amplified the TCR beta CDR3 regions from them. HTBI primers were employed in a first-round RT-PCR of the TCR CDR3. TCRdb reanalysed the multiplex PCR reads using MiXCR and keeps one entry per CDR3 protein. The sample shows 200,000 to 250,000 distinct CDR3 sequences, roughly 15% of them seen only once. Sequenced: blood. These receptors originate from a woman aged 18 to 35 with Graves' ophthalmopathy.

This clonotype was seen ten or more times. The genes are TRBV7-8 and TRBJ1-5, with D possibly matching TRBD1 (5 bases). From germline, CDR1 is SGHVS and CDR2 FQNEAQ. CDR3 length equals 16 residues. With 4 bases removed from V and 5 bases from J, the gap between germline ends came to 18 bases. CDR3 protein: CASSSLWQAGDQPQHF. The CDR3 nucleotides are TGTGCCAGCAGCTCCCTTTGGCAGGCGGGGGATCAGCCCCAGCATTTT.

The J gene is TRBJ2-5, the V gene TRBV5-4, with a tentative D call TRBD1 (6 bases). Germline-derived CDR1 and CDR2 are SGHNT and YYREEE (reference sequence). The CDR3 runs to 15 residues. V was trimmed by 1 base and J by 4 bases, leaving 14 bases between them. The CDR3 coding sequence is TGTGCCAGCAGCTTGCCTGGTACAGGGTTAGAGACCCAGTACTTC. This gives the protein CASSLPGTGLETQYF.

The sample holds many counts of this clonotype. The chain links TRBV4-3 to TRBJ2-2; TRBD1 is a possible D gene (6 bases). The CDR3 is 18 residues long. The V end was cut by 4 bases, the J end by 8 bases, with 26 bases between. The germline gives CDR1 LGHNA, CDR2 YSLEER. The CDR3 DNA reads TGCGCCAGCAGCCCTACCGCCCCTGGGCTAGCACAGGGAGGGGAGCTGTTTTTT. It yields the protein CASSPTAPGLAQGGELFF.

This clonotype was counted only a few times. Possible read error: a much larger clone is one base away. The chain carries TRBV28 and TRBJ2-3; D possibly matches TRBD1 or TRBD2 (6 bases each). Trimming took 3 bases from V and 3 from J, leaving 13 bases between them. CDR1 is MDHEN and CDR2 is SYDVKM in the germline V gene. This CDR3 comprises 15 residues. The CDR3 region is CASSFSGGFTDTQYF. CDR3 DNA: TGTGCCAGCAGTTTCTCCGGGGGCTTTACAGATACGCAGTATTTT.

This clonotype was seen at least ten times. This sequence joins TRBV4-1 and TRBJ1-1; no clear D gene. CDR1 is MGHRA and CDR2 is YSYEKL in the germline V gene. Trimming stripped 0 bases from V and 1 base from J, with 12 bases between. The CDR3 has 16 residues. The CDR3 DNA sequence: TGCGCCAGCAGCCAAGATCCGCGAGGGAGGAACACTGAAGCTTTCTTT. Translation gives CASSQDPRGRNTEAFF.

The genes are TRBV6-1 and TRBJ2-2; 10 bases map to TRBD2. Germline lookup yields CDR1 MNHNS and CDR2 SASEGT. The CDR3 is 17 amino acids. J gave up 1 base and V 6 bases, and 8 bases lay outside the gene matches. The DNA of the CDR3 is TGTGCCAGCAGATCACCCTGGACTAGCGGGAACACCGGGGAGCTGTTTTTT. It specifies CASRSPWTSGNTGELFF.

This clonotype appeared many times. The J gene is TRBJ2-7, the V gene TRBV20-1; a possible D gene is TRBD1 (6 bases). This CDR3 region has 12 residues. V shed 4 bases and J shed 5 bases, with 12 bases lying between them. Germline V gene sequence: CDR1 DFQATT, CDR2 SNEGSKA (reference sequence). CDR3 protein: CSAKDRVHEQYF. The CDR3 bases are TGCAGTGCTAAGGACAGAGTCCACGAGCAGTACTTC.

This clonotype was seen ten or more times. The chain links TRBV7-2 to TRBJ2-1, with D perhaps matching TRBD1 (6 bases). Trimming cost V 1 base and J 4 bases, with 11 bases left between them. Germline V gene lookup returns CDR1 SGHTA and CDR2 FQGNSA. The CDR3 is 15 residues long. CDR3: CASSLGQGRYNEQFF. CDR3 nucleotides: TGTGCCAGCAGCTTAGGGCAGGGGAGATACAATGAGCAGTTCTTC. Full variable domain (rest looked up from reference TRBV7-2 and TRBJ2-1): GAGVSQSPSNKVTEKGKDVELRCDPISGHTALYWYRQSLGQGLEFLIYFQGNSAPDKSGLPSDRFSAERTGGSVSTLTIQRTQQEDSAVYLCASSLGQGRYNEQFFGPGTRLTVL.

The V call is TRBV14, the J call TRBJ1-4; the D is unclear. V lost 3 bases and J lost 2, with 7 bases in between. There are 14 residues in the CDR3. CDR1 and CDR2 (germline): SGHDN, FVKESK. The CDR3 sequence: CASSHGVTNEKLFF. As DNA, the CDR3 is TGTGCCAGCAGCCACGGGGTTACTAATGAAAAACTGTTTTTT.

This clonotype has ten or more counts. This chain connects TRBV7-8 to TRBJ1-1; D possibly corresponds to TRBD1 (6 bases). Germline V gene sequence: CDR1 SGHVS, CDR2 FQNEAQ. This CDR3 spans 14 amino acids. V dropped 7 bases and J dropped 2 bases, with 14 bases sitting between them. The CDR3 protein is CASTPGGGNTEAFF. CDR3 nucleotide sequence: TGTGCCAGCACCCCCGGGGGCGGAAACACTGAAGCTTTCTTT.

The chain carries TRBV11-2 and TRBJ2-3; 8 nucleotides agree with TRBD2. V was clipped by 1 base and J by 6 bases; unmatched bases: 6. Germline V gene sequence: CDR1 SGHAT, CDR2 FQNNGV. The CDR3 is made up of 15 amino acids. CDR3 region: CASSLVAGTSDTQYF. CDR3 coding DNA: TGTGCCAGCAGCTTAGTTGCGGGGACTAGTGATACGCAGTATTTT.

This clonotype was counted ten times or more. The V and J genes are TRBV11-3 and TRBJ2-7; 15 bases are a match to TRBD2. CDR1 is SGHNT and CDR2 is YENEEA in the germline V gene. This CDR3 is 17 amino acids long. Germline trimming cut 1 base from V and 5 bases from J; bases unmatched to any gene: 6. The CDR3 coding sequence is TGTGCCAGCAGCTTAGGCGGACTAGCGGGGGGGCCCGACGAGCAGTACTTC. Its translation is CASSLGGLAGGPDEQYF.

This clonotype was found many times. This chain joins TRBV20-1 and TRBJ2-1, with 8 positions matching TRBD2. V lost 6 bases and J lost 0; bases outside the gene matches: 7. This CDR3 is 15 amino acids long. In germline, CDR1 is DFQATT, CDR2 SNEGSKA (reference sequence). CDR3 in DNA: TGCAGTGCCCTGCGGGGGGCTACCTCCTACAATGAGCAGTTCTTC. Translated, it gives CSALRGATSYNEQFF.

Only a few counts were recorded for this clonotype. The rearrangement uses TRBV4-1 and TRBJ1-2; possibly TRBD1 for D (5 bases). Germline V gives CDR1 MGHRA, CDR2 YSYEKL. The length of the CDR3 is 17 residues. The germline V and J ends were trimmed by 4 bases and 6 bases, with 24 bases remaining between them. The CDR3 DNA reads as TGCGCCAGCAGCCCCCTTCCGGGGGGGGGAACGCTGCATGGCTACACCTTC. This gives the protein CASSPLPGGGTLHGYTF.

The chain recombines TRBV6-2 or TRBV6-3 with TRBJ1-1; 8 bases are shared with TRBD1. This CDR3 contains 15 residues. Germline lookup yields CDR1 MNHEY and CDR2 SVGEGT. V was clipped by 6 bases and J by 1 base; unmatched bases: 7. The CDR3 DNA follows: TGTGCCAGCAGATTTACCGGGACAGGGAACACTGAAGCTTTCTTT. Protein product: CASRFTGTGNTEAFF.

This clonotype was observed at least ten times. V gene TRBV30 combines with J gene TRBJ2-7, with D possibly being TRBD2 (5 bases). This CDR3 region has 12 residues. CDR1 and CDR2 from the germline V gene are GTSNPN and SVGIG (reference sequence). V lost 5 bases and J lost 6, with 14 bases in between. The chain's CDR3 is CAWDSRGSEQYF. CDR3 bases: TGTGCCTGGGATTCACGGGGTTCCGAGCAGTACTTC.

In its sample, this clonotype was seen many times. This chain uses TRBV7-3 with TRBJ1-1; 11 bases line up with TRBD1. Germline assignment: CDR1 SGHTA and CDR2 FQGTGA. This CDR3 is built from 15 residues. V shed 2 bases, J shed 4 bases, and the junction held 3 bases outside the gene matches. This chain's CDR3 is CASSLAGTGGTEAFF. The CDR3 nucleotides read TGTGCCAGCAGCTTAGCCGGGACAGGGGGCACTGAAGCTTTCTTT.

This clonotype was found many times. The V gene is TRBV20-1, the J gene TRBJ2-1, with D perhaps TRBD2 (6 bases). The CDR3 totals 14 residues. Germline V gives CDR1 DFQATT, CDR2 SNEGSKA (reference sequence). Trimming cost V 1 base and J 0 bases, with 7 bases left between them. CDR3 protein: CSARGTNSYNEQFF. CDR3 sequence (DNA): TGCAGTGCTAGAGGGACTAACTCCTACAATGAGCAGTTCTTC.

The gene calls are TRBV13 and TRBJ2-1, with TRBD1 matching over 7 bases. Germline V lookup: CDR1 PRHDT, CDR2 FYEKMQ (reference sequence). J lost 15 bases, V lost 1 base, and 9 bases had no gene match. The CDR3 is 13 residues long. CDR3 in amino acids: CASSLEGAFSVFF. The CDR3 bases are TGTGCCAGCAGCTTAGAGGGGGCTTTCTCGGTGTTCTTC.

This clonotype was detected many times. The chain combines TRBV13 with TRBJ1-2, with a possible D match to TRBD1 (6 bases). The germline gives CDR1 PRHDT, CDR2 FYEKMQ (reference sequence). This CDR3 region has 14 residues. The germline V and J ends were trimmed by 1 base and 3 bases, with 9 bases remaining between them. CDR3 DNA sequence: TGTGCCAGCAGCTTAGTTGCAGGGGACTATGGCTACACCTTC. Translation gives CASSLVAGDYGYTF. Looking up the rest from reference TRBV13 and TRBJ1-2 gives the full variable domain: AAGVIQSPRHLIKEKRETATLKCYPIPRHDTVYWYQQGPGQDPQFLISFYEKMQSDKGSIPDRFSAQQFSDYHSELNMSSLELGDSALYFCASSLVAGDYGYTFGSGTRLTVV.

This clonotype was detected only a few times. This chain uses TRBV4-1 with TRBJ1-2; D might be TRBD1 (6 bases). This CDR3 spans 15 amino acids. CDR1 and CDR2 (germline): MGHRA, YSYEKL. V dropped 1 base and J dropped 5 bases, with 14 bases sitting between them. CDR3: CASSQVKQGGYGYTF. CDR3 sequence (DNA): TGCGCCAGCAGCCAAGTAAAACAGGGAGGGTATGGCTACACCTTC.

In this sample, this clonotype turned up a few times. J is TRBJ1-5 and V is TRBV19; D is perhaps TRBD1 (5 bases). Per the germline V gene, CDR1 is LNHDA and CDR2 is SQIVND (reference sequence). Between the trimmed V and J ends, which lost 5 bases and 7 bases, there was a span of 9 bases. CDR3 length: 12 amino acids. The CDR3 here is CASSDQGQPQHF. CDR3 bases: TGTGCCAGTAGTGATCAGGGCCAGCCCCAGCATTTT.

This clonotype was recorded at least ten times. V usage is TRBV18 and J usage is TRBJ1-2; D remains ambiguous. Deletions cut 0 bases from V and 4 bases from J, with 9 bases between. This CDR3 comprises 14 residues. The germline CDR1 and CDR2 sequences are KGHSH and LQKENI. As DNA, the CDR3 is TGTGCCAGCTCACCACCCGGCAGGTCCTATGGCTACACCTTC. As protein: CASSPPGRSYGYTF.

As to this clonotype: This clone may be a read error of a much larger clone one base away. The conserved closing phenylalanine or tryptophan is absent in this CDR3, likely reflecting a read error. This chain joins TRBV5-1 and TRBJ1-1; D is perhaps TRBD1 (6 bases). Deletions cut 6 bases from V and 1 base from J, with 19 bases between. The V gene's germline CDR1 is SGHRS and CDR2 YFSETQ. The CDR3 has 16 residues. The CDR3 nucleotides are TGCGCCAGCACTTCGGGGGGGGCAGAGGCGAACACTGAAGCTTTCCTT. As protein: CASTSGGAEANTEAFL.

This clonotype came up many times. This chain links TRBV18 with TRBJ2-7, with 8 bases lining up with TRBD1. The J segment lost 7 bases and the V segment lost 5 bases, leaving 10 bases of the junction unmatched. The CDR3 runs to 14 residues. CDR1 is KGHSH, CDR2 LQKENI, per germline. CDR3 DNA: TGTGCCAGCTCATCAGGACAGGGCACTGGGGAGCAGTACTTC. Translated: CASSSGQGTGEQYF.

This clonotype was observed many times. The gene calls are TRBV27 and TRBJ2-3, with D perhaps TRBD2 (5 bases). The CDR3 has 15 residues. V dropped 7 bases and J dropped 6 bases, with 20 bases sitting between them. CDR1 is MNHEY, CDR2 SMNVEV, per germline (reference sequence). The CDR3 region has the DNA TGTGCCAGCATCCCTAGCTCGAGGCAGACGGATACGCAGTATTTT. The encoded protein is CASIPSSRQTDTQYF.